These 22 T cell receptor beta chains originate from one sample sequenced in a study of shared clonotypes between healthy human individuals. Sequenced by immunoSEQ multiplex PCR; TCRdb stores in-frame clones only, minus some. The data contain roughly 1.5 million clones, nearly 99% of them singletons. Input material: naive CD4+ T cells sorted from blood. Sample subset: CD45RA+ positively selected. These receptors were collected from a man between 25 and 39 years old in good health.

The CDR3 loop reads CASSELRWTEAFF. CDR3 coding DNA: TGCGCCAGCAGTGAGCTGCGGTGGACTGAAGCTTTCTTT. The rearrangement uses TRBV10-2 and TRBJ1-1, with D unclear. Germline assignment: CDR1 WSHSY and CDR2 SAAADI. The length of the CDR3 is 13 residues. Trimming cost V 2 bases and J 5 bases, with 9 bases left between them.

Comment on this clone: At one boundary the junction diverges from the germline segment, which might be a read error. The rearrangement links TRBV2 to TRBJ2-1; D gene uncertain. The CDR3 contains 11 residues. Germline lookup yields CDR1 SNHLY and CDR2 FYNNEI. The CDR3 is CATSDYNEQFF. The CDR3 region has the DNA TGTGCCACCAGTGACTACAATGAGCAGTTCTTC. Full variable domain (outside the CDR3, taken from reference TRBV2 and TRBJ2-1): EPEVTQTPSHQVTQMGQEVILRCVPISNHLYFYWYRQILGQKVEFLVSFYNNEISEKSEIFDDQFSVERPDGSNFTLKIRSTKLEDSAMYFCATSDYNEQFFGPGTRLTVL.

The rearrangement joins TRBV5-4 to TRBJ2-5, with D hard to call. V lost 2 bases to trimming and J lost 2 bases, with 7 bases between them. The CDR3 has 13 amino acids. Germline-derived CDR1 and CDR2 are SGHNT and YYREEE (reference sequence). The CDR3: CASSFTEQETQYF. The CDR3 bases are TGTGCCAGCAGCTTTACAGAGCAAGAGACCCAGTACTTC.

On this clone itself: Within the sample, other DNA sequences also encode this same CDR3. The chain carries TRBV7-9 and TRBJ2-3; the D is unclear. Germline V gene sequence: CDR1 SEHNR, CDR2 FQNEAQ (reference sequence). This CDR3 is 13 amino acids long. V lost 1 base and J 1 base, leaving 3 bases between the germline ends. The CDR3 nucleotides are TGTGCCAGCAGCTTAGTAGGCACAGATACGCAGTATTTT. It yields the protein CASSLVGTDTQYF.

The chain carries TRBV29-1 and TRBJ2-3; D is perhaps TRBD2 (5 bases). Germline V gene data show CDR1 as SQVTM and CDR2 as ANQGSEA. The ends were cut back, 6 bases at V and 4 bases at J, with 11 bases in the middle. This CDR3 spans 12 amino acids. The DNA for the CDR3 is TGCAGCGTCTTGGAGGACGCAGATACGCAGTATTTT. It specifies CSVLEDADTQYF.

V and J are TRBV11-2 and TRBJ2-5, with D possibly TRBD1 on 6 matching bases. The germline V gene has CDR1 SGHAT and CDR2 FQNNGV. V was clipped by 5 bases and J by 1 base, with 14 bases between them. The CDR3 has 15 amino acids. CDR3 protein: CASSDLQGTQETQYF. The CDR3 DNA reads as TGTGCCAGCAGCGACCTACAGGGCACCCAAGAGACCCAGTACTTC.

The chain recombines TRBV2 with TRBJ2-1; no clear D gene. The CDR3 is 12 residues long. From germline, CDR1 is SNHLY and CDR2 FYNNEI. V lost 2 bases, J lost 15 bases, and 14 bases lay in between. In DNA form, the CDR3 reads TGTGCCAGCAGTGAAAGGCAGAGACAAAGGTTCTTC. It encodes CASSERQRQRFF.

The V call is TRBV6-5, the J call TRBJ2-1, with D possibly TRBD1 on 6 matching bases. V was trimmed by 7 bases and J by 4 bases, leaving 14 bases between them. The CDR3 is 14 residues long. Germline CDR1 is MNHEY and CDR2 is SVGAGI. In DNA, the CDR3 is TGTGCCAGCACCCGAAGGGGGTCATACAATGAGCAGTTCTTC. It encodes CASTRRGSYNEQFF.

The J gene is TRBJ1-2, the V gene TRBV27, with D uncertain. The germline CDR1 and CDR2 sequences are MNHEY and SMNVEV (reference sequence). V was pared by 3 bases and J by 4 bases, with 12 bases between. The CDR3 spans 14 residues. The CDR3 protein is CASSFLRAGYGYTF. CDR3 in DNA: TGTGCCAGCAGTTTCCTTCGGGCCGGCTATGGCTACACCTTC.

The rearrangement joins TRBV2 to TRBJ2-7; 8 positions match TRBD2. J was trimmed by 2 bases and V by 11 bases; bases with no gene match: 8. Germline-derived CDR1 and CDR2 are SNHLY and FYNNEI. The CDR3 is 13 amino acids. CDR3 residues: CAGKRETPYEQYF. The CDR3 DNA reads TGTGCCGGAAAGCGGGAGACCCCCTACGAGCAGTACTTC.

This chain uses TRBV7-8 with TRBJ2-3; 7 nucleotides match TRBD1. The junction had 10 bases not matched to a gene; V was cut back by 5 bases and J by 2 bases. The CDR3 runs to 16 residues. Germline lookup yields CDR1 SGHVS and CDR2 FQNEAQ. The DNA for the CDR3 is TGTGCCAGCAGCCCCCAGGGGGTGCGTCTCACAGATACGCAGTATTTT. This codes for CASSPQGVRLTDTQYF.

The chain recombines TRBV7-2 with TRBJ1-5; D might be TRBD1 (6 bases). CDR1 and CDR2 (germline): SGHTA, FQGNSA. Trimming cost V 5 bases and J 4 bases, with 21 bases left between them. This CDR3 contains 17 residues. The CDR3 loop reads CASSLRERQARNQPQHF. CDR3 DNA: TGTGCCAGCAGCCTCAGGGAGAGACAGGCCAGAAATCAGCCCCAGCATTTT.

The V and J genes are TRBV7-9 and TRBJ1-3, with 9 positions matching TRBD1. The CDR3 length is 17 residues. CDR1 is SEHNR, CDR2 FQNEAQ, per germline (reference sequence). With 5 bases clipped from V and 2 bases from J, the junction kept 10 bases outside the gene matches. In DNA form, the CDR3 reads TGTGCCAGCAGCCTTCCGGGACAGGGAACGACTGGAAACACCATATATTTT. Its protein is CASSLPGQGTTGNTIYF. The variable domain in full, with the rest retrieved from reference TRBV7-9 and TRBJ1-3, is DTGVSQNPRHKITKRGQNVTFRCDPISEHNRLYWYRQTLGQGPEFLTYFQNEAQLEKSRLLSDRFSAERPKGSFSTLEIQRTEQGDSAMYLCASSLPGQGTTGNTIYFGEGSWLTVV.

The genes are TRBV4-1 and TRBJ2-7, with 8 bases lining up with TRBD1. Germline CDR1 reads MGHRA; CDR2 reads YSYEKL. The CDR3 has 17 residues. Losses at the gene ends were 1 base for V and 2 bases for J; bases not matched to a gene: 10. CDR3 sequence reads: CASSQVLLTGVTYEQYF. The CDR3 DNA reads as TGCGCCAGCAGCCAAGTTCTCCTGACAGGGGTAACCTACGAGCAGTACTTC.

The chain combines TRBV10-3 with TRBJ1-1; D may be TRBD1 (5 bases). Trimming stripped 7 bases from V and 3 bases from J, with 15 bases between. The CDR3 contains 14 residues. CDR1 is ENHRY and CDR2 is SYGVKD in the germline V gene. The CDR3 is CAITLGRGDTEAFF. Written as DNA, the CDR3 is TGTGCCATCACGCTTGGCCGGGGGGACACTGAAGCTTTCTTT.

This chain uses TRBV29-1 with TRBJ1-4; unclear D gene. This CDR3 has 11 residues. V dropped 5 bases and J dropped 5 bases, with 6 bases sitting between them. Per the germline V gene, CDR1 is SQVTM and CDR2 is ANQGSEA. CDR3 nucleotides: TGCAGCGTTAAGTCAAATGAAAAACTGTTTTTT. Translating it yields CSVKSNEKLFF.

The chain recombines TRBV10-3 with TRBJ2-1, with TRBD2 matching 8 bases. Losses at the gene ends were 3 bases for V and 3 bases for J; bases not matched to a gene: 1. The CDR3 length is 14 residues. The V gene's germline CDR1 is ENHRY and CDR2 SYGVKD. The CDR3 region has the DNA TGTGCCATCAGTGATAGCGGGAACTACAATGAGCAGTTCTTC. As protein: CAISDSGNYNEQFF.

The V and J genes are TRBV7-9 and TRBJ2-1; TRBD2 might be the D (7 bases). Germline CDR1 SEHNR, CDR2 FQNEAQ (reference sequence). The CDR3 is 15 amino acids. Trimming cost V 8 bases and J 0 bases, with 14 bases left between them. The CDR3: CASELRGGSYNEQFF. In DNA, the CDR3 is TGTGCCAGCGAACTAAGGGGGGGCTCCTACAATGAGCAGTTCTTC.

The chain is built from TRBV6-1 and TRBJ2-1; weak D call: TRBD2 (6 bases). Germline CDR1 MNHNS, CDR2 SASEGT. The CDR3 is 12 amino acids. Trimming left V 7 bases short and J 9 bases short, with 13 bases between. This CDR3 reads CASNPRETEQFF. The DNA for the CDR3 is TGTGCCAGCAATCCGCGGGAAACTGAGCAGTTCTTC.

The chain couples TRBV2 to TRBJ2-7; possibly TRBD1 for D (6 bases). CDR1 is SNHLY, CDR2 FYNNEI, per germline. The V and J ends lost 6 bases and 8 bases respectively, with 11 bases between them. This CDR3 has 11 amino acids. CDR3 amino acids: CASRTGHQQYF. CDR3 bases: TGTGCCAGCAGGACAGGACACCAGCAGTACTTC.

This rearrangement joins TRBV9 to TRBJ2-1; TRBD2 aligns across 7 bases. CDR1 and CDR2 (germline): SGDLS, YYNGEE. The V segment lost 4 bases and the J segment 1 base; nucleotides outside the gene matches: 5. The CDR3 spans 15 residues. CDR3 in amino acids: CASSPGRASYNEQFF. In DNA form, the CDR3 reads TGTGCCAGCAGCCCGGGGAGGGCTTCCTACAATGAGCAGTTCTTC.

The V gene is TRBV18, the J gene TRBJ1-2; D is undetermined. In germline, CDR1 is KGHSH, CDR2 LQKENI. Trimming shortened V by 4 bases and J by 0 bases, and 9 bases separated the two germline ends. The length of the CDR3 is 14 residues. The CDR3 nucleotides are TGTGCCAGCTCACGGCCGCTAGCTAACTATGGCTACACCTTC. Its translation is CASSRPLANYGYTF.